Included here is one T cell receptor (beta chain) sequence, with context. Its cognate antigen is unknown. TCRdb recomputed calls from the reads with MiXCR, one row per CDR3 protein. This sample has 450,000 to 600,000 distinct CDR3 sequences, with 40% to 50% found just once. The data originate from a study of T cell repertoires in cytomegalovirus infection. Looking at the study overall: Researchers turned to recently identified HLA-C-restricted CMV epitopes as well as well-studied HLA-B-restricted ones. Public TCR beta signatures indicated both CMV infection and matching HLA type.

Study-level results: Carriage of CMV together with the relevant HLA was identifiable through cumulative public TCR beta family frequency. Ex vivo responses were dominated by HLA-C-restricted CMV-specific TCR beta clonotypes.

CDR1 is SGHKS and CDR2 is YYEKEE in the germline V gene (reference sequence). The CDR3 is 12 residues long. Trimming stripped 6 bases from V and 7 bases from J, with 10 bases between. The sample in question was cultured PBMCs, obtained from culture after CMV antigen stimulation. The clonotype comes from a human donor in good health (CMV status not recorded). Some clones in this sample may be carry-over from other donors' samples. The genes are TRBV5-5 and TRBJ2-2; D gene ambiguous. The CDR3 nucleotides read TGTGCCAGCACCCATCCCGGCGGGGAGCTGTTTTTT. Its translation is CASTHPGGELFF.